This T cell receptor beta chain was recorded in a study of CD8 T cells in cerebrospinal fluid in Alzheimer's disease. Study as a whole: Clonal expansion of CSF T cells was measured with plate-based and droplet-based single-cell sequencing.

TCRdb derives one entry per CDR3 protein from the 10x single-cell sequencing reads, leaving out DNA. This sample's table reports about 810 distinct CDR3 sequences. The CDR3 spans 14 residues. In germline, CDR1 is SGDLS, CDR2 YYNGEE. As a neurodegenerative disease comparison group, Parkinson's disease patients were sampled. Biomarkers including neurofilament, amyloid-beta and tau confirmed neurodegeneration in the patients. The source material was cerebrospinal fluid. V is TRBV9 and J is TRBJ2-7; the TCRdb D gene call, TRBD1, has no DNA to confirm it. This sequence originates from a human donor with Parkinson's disease. CDR3 protein: CASSVGDRGGEQYF.